The source of this TCR beta chain is a study of blood T cell repertoires in COVID-19. TCRdb keeps only in-frame clones here, not all; method: immunoSEQ multiplex PCR. The table lists approximately 350,000 clones, 80% to 90% of them singletons. This clone was observed a single time. CDR1 SEHNR and CDR2 FQNEAQ come from the germline V gene (reference sequence). Trimming removed 3 bases from V and 2 bases from J, with 10 bases in between. The CDR3 totals 14 residues. Sequencing was done on a sample of peripheral blood. The clonotype was recovered from a woman aged 60-75 years with COVID-19, enrolled during active disease. This chain connects TRBV7-9 to TRBJ1-2, with a tentative D call TRBD1 (6 bases). DNA of the CDR3: TGTGCCAGCAGCTTGGGGGCCAACAACTATGGCTACACCTTC. Protein sequence: CASSLGANNYGYTF.